This TCR beta chain was sequenced during a study of CD8+ T cells in alopecia areata. cDNA prepared by RNA extraction and subsequent reverse transcription served as the template for sequencing. Sequencing used immunoSEQ multiplex PCR; TCRdb keeps in-frame clones, though not all of them. The sample holds approximately 150,000 clones, roughly 44% seen once. This CDR3 comprises 14 residues. Trimming removed 2 bases at V and 8 bases at J, with 13 bases between. Germline V gene lookup returns CDR1 MNHEY and CDR2 SMNVEV (reference sequence). Comment on this clone: Its antigen remains unknown.

Study-level results: Clarity of TCR sharing across patients fell short of that in mice, possibly HLA-related. Especially in alopecia totalis/universalis, lesional scalp showed greater clonality than normal scalp did.

V and J are TRBV27 and TRBJ2-1; tentative D call: TRBD2 (6 bases). Sequences were obtained from CD4+ T cells sorted from blood. The TCR sequence derives from a human donor with alopecia areata. DNA for the CDR3: TGTGCCAGCAGTTTAATGTACGGGAGCGATGAGCAGTTCTTC. Translating it yields CASSLMYGSDEQFF.